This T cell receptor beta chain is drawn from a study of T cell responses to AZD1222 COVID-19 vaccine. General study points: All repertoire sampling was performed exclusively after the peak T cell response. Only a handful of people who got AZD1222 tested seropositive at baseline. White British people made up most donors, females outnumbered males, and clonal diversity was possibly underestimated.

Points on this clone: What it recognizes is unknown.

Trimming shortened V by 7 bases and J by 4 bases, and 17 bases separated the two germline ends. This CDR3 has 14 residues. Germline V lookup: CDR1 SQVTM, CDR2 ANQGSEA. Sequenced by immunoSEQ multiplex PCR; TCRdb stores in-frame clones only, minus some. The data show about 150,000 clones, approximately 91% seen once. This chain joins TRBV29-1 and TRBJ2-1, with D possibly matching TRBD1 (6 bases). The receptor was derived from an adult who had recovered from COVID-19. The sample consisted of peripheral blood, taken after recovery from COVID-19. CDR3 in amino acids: CSALGGRGYNEQFF. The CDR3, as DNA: TGCAGCGCCTTAGGGGGAAGGGGTTACAATGAGCAGTTCTTC.